These 2 T cell receptor beta chains originate from one sample sequenced in a study of B cell selection in AIRE deficiency. Regulatory T cells were sorted as CD4+CD25hiCD127low/negative cells. Profiling relied on immunoSEQ multiplex PCR, and the TCRdb table lists in-frame clones only, not all of them. Among around 26,000 clones listed, about 90% were seen once. The sequencing sample was made of CD4+CD25+ Tregs sorted from PBMCs. These receptors were collected from a human donor in good health.

This clone has more than one count but fewer than ten. For the CDR3, the DNA is TGCGCCAGCAGCCCATCACAGGGGGTAAATGGCTACACCTTC. Its translation: CASSPSQGVNGYTF. The rearrangement joins TRBV5-1 to TRBJ1-2, with 8 bases matching TRBD1. The germline V gene encodes CDR1 SGHRS and CDR2 YFSETQ. V gave up 4 bases and J gave up 6 bases; unmatched junction bases: 8. This CDR3 comprises 14 residues.

This chain joins TRBV7-9 and TRBJ2-5; no firm D call. Trimming left V 8 bases short and J 3 bases short, with 16 bases between. Germline assignment: CDR1 SEHNR and CDR2 FQNEAQ (reference sequence). The CDR3 has 14 residues. CDR3 DNA: TGTGCCAGCGGCTCCGGAGACCTAAAAGAGACCCAGTACTTC. It specifies CASGSGDLKETQYF.